This entry describes one T cell receptor beta chain. Its target is unknown. UMIs with a 6-nucleotide sample barcode were added by template switching. No DNA is given; TCRdb re-called the 5' RACE reads and lists each CDR3 protein once. The sample table sets out more than 95,000 distinct CDR3 sequences. The data were obtained in a study of monozygotic twins with inflammatory bowel disease. Germline lookup yields CDR1 SGHTA and CDR2 FQGNSA. The CDR3 sequence is 15 residues long. General study results and limits: There was no support for any single strong signal or clonotype associated with IBD. The co-twins with IBD showed lower TCRbeta diversity (inverse Simpson) than their healthy siblings. Resolution of different T cell subtypes was not achieved.

This TCR was recovered from a human donor with ulcerative colitis or Crohn's disease, or a healthy co-twin of an affected twin (not recorded which). Specimen: blood. This chain uses TRBV7-2 with TRBJ2-1; the D gene TCRdb calls, TRBD2, cannot be checked with no DNA. CDR3 residues: CASSLAASGRNEQFF.